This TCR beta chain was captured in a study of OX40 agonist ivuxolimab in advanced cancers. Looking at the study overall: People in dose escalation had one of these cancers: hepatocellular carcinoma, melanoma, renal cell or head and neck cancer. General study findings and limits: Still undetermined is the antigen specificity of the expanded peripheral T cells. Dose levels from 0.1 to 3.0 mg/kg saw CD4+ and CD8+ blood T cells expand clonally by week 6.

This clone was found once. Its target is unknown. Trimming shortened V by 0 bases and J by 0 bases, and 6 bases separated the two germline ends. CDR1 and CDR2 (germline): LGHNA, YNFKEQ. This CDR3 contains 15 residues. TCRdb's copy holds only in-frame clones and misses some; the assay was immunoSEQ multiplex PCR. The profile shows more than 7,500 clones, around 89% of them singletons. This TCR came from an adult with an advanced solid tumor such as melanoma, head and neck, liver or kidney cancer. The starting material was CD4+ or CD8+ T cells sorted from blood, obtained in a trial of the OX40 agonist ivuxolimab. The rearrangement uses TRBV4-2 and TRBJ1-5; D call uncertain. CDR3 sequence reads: CASSQEDGSNQPQHF. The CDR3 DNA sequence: TGTGCCAGCAGCCAAGAGGACGGTAGCAATCAGCCCCAGCATTTT.